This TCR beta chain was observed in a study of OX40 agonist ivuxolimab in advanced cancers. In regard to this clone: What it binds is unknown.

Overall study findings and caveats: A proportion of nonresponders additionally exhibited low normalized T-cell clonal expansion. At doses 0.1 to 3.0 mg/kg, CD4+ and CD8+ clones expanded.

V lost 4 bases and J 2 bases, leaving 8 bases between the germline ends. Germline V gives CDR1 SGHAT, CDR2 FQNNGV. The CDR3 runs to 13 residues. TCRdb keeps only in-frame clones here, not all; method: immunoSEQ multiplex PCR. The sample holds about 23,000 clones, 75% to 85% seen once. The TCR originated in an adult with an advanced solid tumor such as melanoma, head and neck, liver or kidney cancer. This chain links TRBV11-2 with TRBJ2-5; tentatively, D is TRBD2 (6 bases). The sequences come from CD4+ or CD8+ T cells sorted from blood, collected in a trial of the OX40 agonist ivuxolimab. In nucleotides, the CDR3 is TGTGCCAGCAGCTGGGGGGTACAAGAGACCCAGTACTTC. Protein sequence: CASSWGVQETQYF. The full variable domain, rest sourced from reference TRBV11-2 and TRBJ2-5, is EAGVAQSPRYKIIEKRQSVAFWCNPISGHATLYWYQQILGQGPKLLIQFQNNGVVDDSQLPKDRFSAERLKGVDSTLKIQPAKLEDSAVYLCASSWGVQETQYFGPGTRLLVL.